A selection of T cell receptor beta chains follows, all from one sample in a study of blood T cells in healthy people across ages. TCRdb used MiXCR to reprocess the 5' RACE reads, holding one entry per CDR3 protein. The sample yields about 970,000 distinct CDR3 sequences, about 53% seen once. The sequencing input was blood. The receptors shown here come from a woman aged 60-75 years in good health. The CDR3 runs from the conserved cysteine through the conserved F or W. A D gene is named only where the DNA matches it firmly. Part of the rows lack a size; the others show once, few, many or a class for expanded clones.

D gene	V gene	J gene	clone size	CDR3 protein	CDR3 DNA
.	TRBV4-1	TRBJ2-3	many	CASSQAGSGDTQYF	TGCGCCAGCAGCCAAGCAGGGTCGGGAGATACGCAGTATTTT
.	TRBV4-2	TRBJ2-2	.	CASSHNSGSTGELFF	TGTGCCAGCAGTCATAATAGCGGCAGCACCGGGGAGCTGTTTTTT
.	TRBV10-3	TRBJ2-7	.	CATSAGSSGYEQYF	TGTGCCACCAGTGCCGGGAGTTCGGGCTACGAGCAGTACTTC
TRBD1	TRBV3-1	TRBJ2-3	.	CASSQGGTAGQGTQYF	TGTGCCAGCAGCCAAGGAGGGACAGCCGGGCAAGGTACGCAGTATTTT
.	TRBV20-1	TRBJ1-2	.	CSAGGPGMGYTF	TGCAGTGCTGGAGGACCGGGTATGGGCTACACCTTC
.	TRBV9	TRBJ2-7	once	CASSVEDVGEQYF	TGTGCCAGCAGCGTAGAGGATGTGGGCGAGCAGTACTTC
.	TRBV4-1	TRBJ2-5	few	CASSQDQGNLQYF	TGCGCCAGCAGCCAAGATCAGGGTAACTTGCAGTACTTC
.	TRBV10-3	TRBJ2-7	.	CAISESTGTYEQYF	TGTGCCATCAGTGAGTCCACGGGTACCTACGAGCAGTACTTC
TRBD2	TRBV27	TRBJ2-7	few	CASSLSMSSGAYEQYF	TGTGCCAGCAGTTTATCGATGTCTAGCGGGGCCTACGAGCAGTACTTC
.	TRBV4-3	TRBJ2-5	.	CASSQAGRGAQETQYF	TGCGCCAGCAGCCAAGCGGGCAGGGGGGCCCAAGAGACCCAGTACTTC
.	TRBV7-2	TRBJ2-2	few	CASRRVGHTGELFF	TGTGCCAGCAGGAGGGTGGGGCACACCGGGGAGCTGTTTTTT
.	TRBV21-1	TRBJ2-7	.	CASSHWGLSAYEQYF	TGTGCCAGCAGCCATTGGGGACTTTCGGCCTACGAGCAGTACTTC
TRBD2	TRBV18	TRBJ2-3	.	CASHFQGLAALTDTQYF	TGTGCCAGCCACTTTCAGGGACTAGCGGCACTCACAGATACGCAGTATTTT
.	TRBV7-8	TRBJ1-5	.	CASSFQGMNQPQHF	TGTGCCAGCAGCTTTCAGGGAATGAATCAGCCCCAGCATTTT
TRBD2	TRBV12-5	TRBJ2-1	.	CASGLVPFRGRSYNEQFF	TGTGCTAGTGGTTTGGTACCGTTCCGCGGGAGATCCTACAATGAGCAGTTCTTC